The 30 T cell receptor beta chains given below trace back to one sample, sequenced in a study of shared clonotypes between healthy human individuals. Sequenced by immunoSEQ multiplex PCR; TCRdb stores in-frame clones only, minus some. The table lists more than 550,000 clones, around 92% of them singletons. CD45RO negativity and positive selection for CCR7 defined naive CD8 cells, a population that excluded terminally differentiated effector memory CD45RA+ cells. Sequenced sample: naive CD8+ T cells sorted from blood. The source is a man aged 30 to 39 in good health.

DNA of the CDR3: TGCGCCAGCAGCACGCTCAGGGGGGAAGATACGCAGTATTTT. Amino acids: CASSTLRGEDTQYF. This rearrangement joins TRBV4-1 to TRBJ2-3, with TRBD1 as a possible D gene (7 bases). V lost 5 bases to trimming and J lost 5 bases, with 14 bases between them. The germline CDR1 and CDR2 sequences are MGHRA and YSYEKL. CDR3 size: 14 residues.

For this clone: The sample carries other DNA sequences with the same CDR3. V is TRBV9 and J is TRBJ1-2; no firm D call. Germline V gene lookup returns CDR1 SGDLS and CDR2 YYNGEE. This CDR3 is 13 amino acids long. V was clipped by 0 bases and J by 3 bases, with 6 bases between them. The CDR3 DNA sequence: TGTGCCAGCAGCGTAGGAGGTGACTATGGCTACACCTTC. Its translation: CASSVGGDYGYTF.

The chain carries TRBV5-1 and TRBJ2-3; 8 nucleotides match TRBD1. This CDR3 spans 17 amino acids. V was pared by 2 bases and J by 4 bases, with 12 bases of the junction left unmatched. The V gene's germline CDR1 is SGHRS and CDR2 YFSETQ. CDR3 in DNA: TGCGCCAGCAGCTTTCGACGACTTGACAGGGGCGCAGATACGCAGTATTTT. Protein sequence: CASSFRRLDRGADTQYF.

This sequence joins TRBV28 and TRBJ1-5; D not resolved. Germline-derived CDR1 and CDR2 are MDHEN and SYDVKM. V lost 5 bases to trimming and J lost 4 bases, with 3 bases between them. CDR3 length: 11 residues. CDR3: CASSQNQPQHF. Here the CDR3 DNA reads TGTGCCAGCAGTCAAAATCAGCCCCAGCATTTT. Based on the CDR3 plus reference TRBV28 and TRBJ1-5, the full variable domain is DVKVTQSSRYLVKRTGEKVFLECVQDMDHENMFWYRQDPGLGLRLIYFSYDVKMKEKGDIPEGYSVSREKKERFSLILESASTNQTSMYLCASSQNQPQHFGDGTRLSIL.

This clone is a singleton in its sample. The chain has TRBV11-2 and TRBJ2-1; possibly TRBD2 for D (6 bases). CDR1 and CDR2 (germline): SGHAT, FQNNGV. The CDR3 spans 15 residues. V shed 5 bases and J shed 0 bases, with 11 bases lying between them. CDR3 bases: TGTGCCAGCAGCCCTGGGACTTTCTCCTACAATGAGCAGTTCTTC. Protein product: CASSPGTFSYNEQFF.

This clone was detected only once. The rearrangement joins TRBV11-2 to TRBJ2-3; 10 nucleotides match TRBD2. CDR1 and CDR2 from the germline V gene are SGHAT and FQNNGV. The CDR3 sequence is 17 residues long. J lost 1 base, V lost 1 base, and 5 bases had no gene match. CDR3 in DNA: TGTGCCAGCAGCTTAGCAGGACTAGCGGAGGGCACAGATACGCAGTATTTT. As protein: CASSLAGLAEGTDTQYF.

This chain connects TRBV4-3 to TRBJ2-7, with D tentatively TRBD1 (6 bases). The CDR3 is made up of 18 amino acids. Germline V CDR1 and CDR2: LGHNA, YSLEER. V was shortened by 1 base and J by 1 base, with 20 bases between the two germline ends. Here the CDR3 reads CASSQGGPRTTGSYEQYF. In DNA form, the CDR3 reads TGCGCCAGCAGCCAAGGTGGACCGAGGACGACAGGTTCCTACGAGCAGTACTTC.

V and J are TRBV11-2 and TRBJ2-1; 10 bases are a match to TRBD2. With V trimmed by 4 bases and J by 7 bases, 19 bases remained unmatched. The CDR3 contains 19 residues. Germline V gene data show CDR1 as SGHAT and CDR2 as FQNNGV. The CDR3 sequence: CASSSPIFHSGRRGNEQFF. The CDR3 DNA follows: TGTGCCAGCAGCTCCCCTATCTTTCATAGCGGGAGGCGGGGAAATGAGCAGTTCTTC.

The chain carries TRBV4-1 and TRBJ2-3; perhaps TRBD2 as D (7 bases). Per the germline V gene, CDR1 is MGHRA and CDR2 is YSYEKL. V was trimmed by 0 bases and J by 4 bases, leaving 23 bases between them. There are 19 residues in the CDR3. The CDR3 reads CASSQEGGGVVRSPDTQYF. For the CDR3, the DNA is TGCGCCAGCAGCCAAGAAGGGGGGGGAGTAGTGCGGAGCCCAGATACGCAGTATTTT.

This clone has a handful of counts. The V call is TRBV27, the J call TRBJ2-7; a weak D match, TRBD2 (6 bases). CDR3 length equals 13 residues. Trimming removed 7 bases from V and 2 bases from J, with 12 bases in between. CDR1 is MNHEY and CDR2 is SMNVEV in the germline V gene (reference sequence). The CDR3 DNA reads as TGTGCCAGCACGGAGGGTGCAGCCTACGAGCAGTACTTC. Translated: CASTEGAAYEQYF.

V usage is TRBV4-1 and J usage is TRBJ2-1; D not certain. V lost 1 base to trimming and J lost 7 bases, with 11 bases between them. Germline V lookup: CDR1 MGHRA, CDR2 YSYEKL. The CDR3 extends over 14 amino acids. CDR3 bases: TGCGCCAGCAGCCAAGCCCCGGTAGGGAATGAGCAGTTCTTC. It is translated as CASSQAPVGNEQFF.

V usage is TRBV14 and J usage is TRBJ2-3; D not resolved. V was clipped by 0 bases and J by 4 bases, with 8 bases between them. The CDR3 covers 14 residues. Germline CDR1 and CDR2: SGHDN and FVKESK. The CDR3 spells CASSQDKGADTQYF. The CDR3 nucleotides read TGTGCCAGCAGCCAAGATAAGGGTGCAGATACGCAGTATTTT. Looking up the rest from reference TRBV14 and TRBJ2-3 gives the full variable domain: EAGVTQFPSHSVIEKGQTVTLRCDPISGHDNLYWYRRVMGKEIKFLLHFVKESKQDESGMPNNRFLAERTGGTYSTLKVQPAELEDSGVYFCASSQDKGADTQYFGPGTRLTVL.

This chain links TRBV29-1 with TRBJ2-2; D perhaps matches TRBD1 (6 bases). V was clipped by 5 bases and J by 1 base, with 14 bases between them. Germline V gene data show CDR1 as SQVTM and CDR2 as ANQGSEA. This CDR3 has 15 amino acids. Written as DNA, the CDR3 is TGCAGCGTTTCCCCCGGGACACTGAACACCGGGGAGCTGTTTTTT. Its translation: CSVSPGTLNTGELFF.

The DNA for the CDR3 is TGCGCCAGCAGCGACAGCTTTATTGGGAATGAGCAGTTCTTC. Translation gives CASSDSFIGNEQFF. The V call is TRBV10-1, the J call TRBJ2-1, with a tentative D call TRBD1 (5 bases). The CDR3 consists of 14 residues. Per germline, CDR1 WNHNN and CDR2 SYGVQD (reference sequence). Between the trimmed V and J ends, which lost 6 bases and 7 bases, there was a span of 16 bases.

The chain couples TRBV29-1 to TRBJ2-1; 7 nucleotides agree with TRBD2. The CDR3 is 13 residues long. Germline loops: CDR1 SQVTM, CDR2 ANQGSEA. The J segment lost 5 bases and the V segment lost 7 bases, leaving 8 bases of the junction unmatched. Written as DNA, the CDR3 is TGCAGCGCTTCGCGGGAGTACGACAATGAGCAGTTCTTC. Translated, it gives CSASREYDNEQFF.

The chain combines TRBV15 with TRBJ2-3; possibly TRBD2 for D (7 bases). The CDR3 is 14 residues long. Deletions cut 7 bases from V and 3 bases from J, with 14 bases between. The germline V gene has CDR1 LNHNV and CDR2 YYDKDF (reference sequence). CDR3 sequence reads: CATNGGQGTDTQYF. CDR3 nucleotide sequence: TGTGCCACCAACGGGGGGCAGGGTACAGATACGCAGTATTTT.

The J gene is TRBJ2-7, the V gene TRBV27; D call uncertain. V dropped 4 bases and J dropped 5 bases, with 12 bases sitting between them. The CDR3 loop spans 13 amino acids. The germline gives CDR1 MNHEY, CDR2 SMNVEV (reference sequence). In DNA, the CDR3 is TGTGCCAGCAGTTCATCAGCAGGCGACGAGCAGTACTTC. It is translated as CASSSSAGDEQYF.

This chain connects TRBV27 to TRBJ2-7, with D perhaps matching TRBD2 (7 bases). Between the trimmed V and J ends, which lost 6 bases and 3 bases, there was a span of 12 bases. The CDR3 has 13 residues. From germline, CDR1 is MNHEY and CDR2 SMNVEV (reference sequence). CDR3 region: CASRPGGHYEQYF. DNA for the CDR3: TGTGCCAGCAGGCCCGGGGGGCACTACGAGCAGTACTTC.

As DNA, the CDR3 is TGTGCCATCAGCCGACTCGCCTCTAGCACAGATACGCAGTATTTT. Translating gives CAISRLASSTDTQYF. The V and J genes are TRBV10-3 and TRBJ2-3, with no clear D. Germline V lookup: CDR1 ENHRY, CDR2 SYGVKD. The CDR3 consists of 15 residues. The V end was cut by 6 bases, the J end by 0 bases, with 13 bases between.

V usage is TRBV11-2 and J usage is TRBJ2-7, with 9 bases matching TRBD1. The V gene's germline CDR1 is SGHAT and CDR2 FQNNGV. The CDR3 spans 14 residues. With 4 bases clipped from V and 4 bases from J, the junction kept 5 bases outside the gene matches. For the CDR3, the DNA is TGTGCCAGCAGCTCTACAGGGGGCGGGTACGAGCAGTACTTC. This codes for CASSSTGGGYEQYF.

Comments on this clone: The sample holds other DNA sequences that translate to the same CDR3. In DNA form, the CDR3 reads TGCGCCAGCAGCTTGGTAACTAGCGGTTCCTACGAGCAGTACTTC. Protein: CASSLVTSGSYEQYF. The rearrangement links TRBV5-1 to TRBJ2-7; 8 nucleotides line up with TRBD2. The CDR3 loop spans 15 amino acids. Germline lookup yields CDR1 SGHRS and CDR2 YFSETQ. V was clipped by 0 bases and J by 1 base; unmatched bases: 3.

The rearrangement links TRBV11-2 to TRBJ2-2; 9 nucleotides agree with TRBD1. The germline V gene encodes CDR1 SGHAT and CDR2 FQNNGV. With 1 base clipped from V and 5 bases from J, the junction kept 8 bases outside the gene matches. The CDR3 spans 17 residues. CDR3 DNA sequence: TGTGCCAGCAGCTTAGGGACAGGGGAGAAAAGGACCGGGGAGCTGTTTTTT. Protein: CASSLGTGEKRTGELFF.

This sequence joins TRBV7-8 and TRBJ2-5; D remains unclear. Per the germline V gene, CDR1 is SGHVS and CDR2 is FQNEAQ. V was trimmed by 7 bases and J by 4 bases, leaving 13 bases between them. This CDR3 region has 13 residues. The CDR3 protein is CASKPLLGETQYF. DNA of the CDR3: TGTGCCAGCAAACCCCTTCTAGGAGAGACCCAGTACTTC.

This rearrangement joins TRBV28 to TRBJ1-1, with D hard to call. The CDR3 spans 12 residues. V dropped 1 base and J dropped 11 bases, with 11 bases sitting between them. Germline V lookup: CDR1 MDHEN, CDR2 SYDVKM. The CDR3 DNA reads as TGTGCCAGCAGTTTATTGAACAGCGCGGCTTTCTTT. Encoded protein: CASSLLNSAAFF.

The chain couples TRBV7-9 to TRBJ1-4, with TRBD1 matching over 7 bases. This CDR3 is 16 amino acids long. Germline V gene lookup returns CDR1 SEHNR and CDR2 FQNEAQ (reference sequence). After removal of 5 bases from V and 8 bases from J, the junction contained 14 bases not matched to a gene. The CDR3 DNA reads as TGTGCCAGCAGCCCCACGACGGGACAGCTGGTGGAAAAACTGTTTTTT. It translates to CASSPTTGQLVEKLFF.

The V and J genes are TRBV4-1 and TRBJ2-2; maybe TRBD2 (5 bases). Germline loops: CDR1 MGHRA, CDR2 YSYEKL. Trimming stripped 3 bases from V and 5 bases from J, with 10 bases between. The CDR3 sequence is 14 residues long. The CDR3 sequence is CASSHDGRTGELFF. The CDR3, as DNA: TGCGCCAGCAGCCACGATGGGAGAACCGGGGAGCTGTTTTTT.

Comment on this clone: Other DNA sequences in this sample translate to the same CDR3. The chain combines TRBV29-1 with TRBJ1-1; D gene uncertain. V was pared by 3 bases and J by 1 base, with 6 bases between. CDR3 size: 12 residues. Germline CDR1 reads SQVTM; CDR2 reads ANQGSEA. Here the CDR3 reads CSVDGENTEAFF. DNA of the CDR3: TGCAGCGTTGACGGGGAGAACACTGAAGCTTTCTTT.

The chain uses TRBV7-3 and TRBJ1-2; TRBD1 agrees at 10 bases. Germline V lookup: CDR1 SGHTA, CDR2 FQGTGA. V shed 0 bases and J 1 base; nucleotides not matched to a gene: 11. The CDR3 consists of 19 residues. The CDR3 protein is CASSLTYGDRGPLNYGYTF. CDR3 DNA: TGTGCCAGCAGCTTAACGTACGGGGACAGGGGACCACTTAACTATGGCTACACCTTC.

J is TRBJ2-7 and V is TRBV11-2, with 11 bases aligning to TRBD1. Looked up from germline, CDR1 is SGHAT and CDR2 is FQNNGV. The V segment lost 1 base and the J segment 7 bases; nucleotides outside the gene matches: 6. The CDR3 has 15 amino acids. CDR3 DNA: TGTGCCAGCAGCTTAGTTTGGACAGGGGGCGGTGAGCAGTACTTC. It yields the protein CASSLVWTGGGEQYF.

With respect to this clone: Other nucleotide sequences from this sample produce the same CDR3. The V call is TRBV13, the J call TRBJ2-7; D remains unclear. The CDR3 loop spans 13 amino acids. Germline CDR1 PRHDT, CDR2 FYEKMQ (reference sequence). Trimming stripped 0 bases from V and 3 bases from J, with 6 bases between. The CDR3 spells CASSLGRSYEQYF. DNA for the CDR3: TGTGCCAGCAGCTTAGGCCGAAGCTACGAGCAGTACTTC.